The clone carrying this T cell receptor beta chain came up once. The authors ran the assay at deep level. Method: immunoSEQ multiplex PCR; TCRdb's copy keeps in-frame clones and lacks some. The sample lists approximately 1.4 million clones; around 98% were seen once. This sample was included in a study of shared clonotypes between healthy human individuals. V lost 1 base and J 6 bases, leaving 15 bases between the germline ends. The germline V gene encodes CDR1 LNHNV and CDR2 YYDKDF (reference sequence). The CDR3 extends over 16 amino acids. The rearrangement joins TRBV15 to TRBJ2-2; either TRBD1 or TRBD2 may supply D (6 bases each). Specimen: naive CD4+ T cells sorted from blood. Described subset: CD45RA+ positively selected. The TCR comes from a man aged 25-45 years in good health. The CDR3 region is CATSRGSQGRSGELFF. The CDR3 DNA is TGTGCCACCAGCAGAGGCAGTCAGGGGAGGTCCGGGGAGCTGTTTTTT.